The sample holds a few counts of the clone carrying this TCR beta chain. The antigen is not known. The junction differs from germline at one of its ends, possibly a read error. Unsorted whole blood yielded the blood RNA, and germline DNA was also extracted. No patient had received treatment, and all had chronic HBV infection. The germline V gene encodes CDR1 MNHEY and CDR2 SVGAGI. The CDR3 is made up of 12 amino acids. The sample originates from a study of tumor-infiltrating lymphocytes in primary liver carcinoma. In the study overall: Primary liver carcinomas in the patients were surgically resected. Study results and caveats: Lower overlap was observed for tumor-adjacent and tumor-blood pairs relative to tumor region pairs.

Researchers generated TCR beta cDNA from approximately 450 ng of total RNA, relying on a constant-region primer. A slightly modified ARM-PCR protocol with three nested multiplex PCR rounds produced these TCR beta libraries. Investigators reported that the first two PCR rounds, at approximately 11 cycles each, used TRBV1-TRBV30 forward primers with a C-beta reverse primer. TCRdb independently ran MiXCR on the multiplex PCR reads; one entry per CDR3 protein. Of a few hundred thousand distinct CDR3 sequences detected, around three fifths appear once; the ten largest clones hold about 18%. Sequences were obtained from peripheral blood. The gene calls are TRBV6-5 and TRBJ1-1; weak D call: TRBD1 (6 bases). This sequence was found in a woman aged 25 to 39 with primary liver carcinoma and hepatitis B virus infection. Written as DNA, the CDR3 is TGTGTCAGCATTGCCGTGGGACACGAAGCTTTCTTT. Its protein is CVSIAVGHEAFF.